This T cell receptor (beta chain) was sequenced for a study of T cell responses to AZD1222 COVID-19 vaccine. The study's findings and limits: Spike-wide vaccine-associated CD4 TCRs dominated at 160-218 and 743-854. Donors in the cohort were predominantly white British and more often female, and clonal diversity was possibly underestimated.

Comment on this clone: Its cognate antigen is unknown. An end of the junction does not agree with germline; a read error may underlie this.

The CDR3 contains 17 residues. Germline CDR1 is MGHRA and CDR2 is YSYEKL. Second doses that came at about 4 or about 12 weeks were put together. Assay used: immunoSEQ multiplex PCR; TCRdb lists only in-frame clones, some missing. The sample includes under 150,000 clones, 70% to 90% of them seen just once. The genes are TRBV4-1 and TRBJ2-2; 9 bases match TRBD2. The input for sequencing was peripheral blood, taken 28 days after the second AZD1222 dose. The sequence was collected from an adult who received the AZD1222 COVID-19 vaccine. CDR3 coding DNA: TGCGCCAGCAGCCAAGATGAGCGGGGGGCGAACACCAGGGAGCTGTTTTTT. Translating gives CASSQDERGANTRELFF.